Following are 24 T cell receptor beta chains from one sample sequenced in a study of monozygotic twins with inflammatory bowel disease. TCRdb re-analyzed the 5' RACE reads; it lists each CDR3 protein once, without DNA. The sample's table shows some 450,000 distinct CDR3 sequences. Sample: blood. The receptors shown here come from a human donor with ulcerative colitis or Crohn's disease, or a healthy co-twin of an affected twin (not recorded which).

The chain is built from TRBV28 and TRBJ1-5; there is no DNA to check the TCRdb D call of TRBD1. CDR3 length equals 14 residues. Germline-derived CDR1 and CDR2 are MDHEN and SYDVKM. This CDR3 reads CASSSFPGNQPQHF.

This sequence joins TRBV12-3 or TRBV12-4 and TRBJ2-1. This CDR3 has 14 amino acids. The chain's CDR3 is CASREIGKYNEQFF.

The CDR3 protein is CAWSRGRSYEQYF. This rearrangement joins TRBV30 to TRBJ2-7; there is no DNA to check the TCRdb D call of TRBD1. CDR3 length equals 13 residues. CDR1 GTSNPN and CDR2 SVGIG come from the germline V gene (reference sequence).

V and J are TRBV5-1 and TRBJ2-3. This CDR3 is 17 amino acids long. The V gene's germline CDR1 is SGHRS and CDR2 YFSETQ. CDR3 sequence reads: CASSQLVSGTSSDTQYF.

The CDR3 protein is CASSQGQPGADTQYF. The V call is TRBV4-1, the J call TRBJ2-3; as DNA is missing, the TRBD1 call by TCRdb cannot be tested. CDR3 size: 15 residues. Germline assignment: CDR1 MGHRA and CDR2 YSYEKL.

This CDR3 reads CASSQDFEDEQYF. This chain uses TRBV3-1 with TRBJ2-7. The CDR3 totals 13 residues. CDR1 is LGHDT and CDR2 is YNNKEL in the germline V gene (reference sequence).

This chain joins TRBV10-3 and TRBJ1-1. The CDR3 length is 15 residues. Germline-derived CDR1 and CDR2 are ENHRY and SYGVKD. The CDR3 sequence: CAISLREVMNTEAFF.

The CDR3 spells CASSLTSSGTDTQYF. The V and J genes are TRBV12-3 or TRBV12-4 and TRBJ2-3. The CDR3 runs 15 residues.

This chain links TRBV10-3 with TRBJ1-4; without DNA, the TCRdb call of TRBD1 cannot be checked. Germline-derived CDR1 and CDR2 are ENHRY and SYGVKD. The CDR3 has 17 residues. The CDR3 is CAISEGPRGATNEKLFF.

V is TRBV20-1 and J is TRBJ2-3; the D call of TRBD2 rests on TCRdb alone, since no DNA is present to check it. This CDR3 region has 16 residues. The germline CDR1 and CDR2 sequences are DFQATT and SNEGSKA (reference sequence). The CDR3: CSGGELAGGPTDTQYF.

The chain combines TRBV10-3 with TRBJ2-5. Per the germline V gene, CDR1 is ENHRY and CDR2 is SYGVKD. The CDR3 consists of 12 residues. CDR3 in amino acids: CAIKGNQETQYF.

This sequence joins TRBV10-3 and TRBJ2-3. Germline V lookup: CDR1 ENHRY, CDR2 SYGVKD. CDR3 length: 15 amino acids. This CDR3 reads CAISVSRDTSDTQYF.

The chain recombines TRBV4-2 with TRBJ2-1; TCRdb proposes TRBD2, but this gene call is untestable without DNA. The germline V gene encodes CDR1 LGHNA and CDR2 YNFKEQ. The CDR3 runs 16 residues. The CDR3 region is CASSQAAGAPMGWQFF.

The chain employs TRBV12-3 or TRBV12-4 and TRBJ2-4; TCRdb designates TRBD1, a call that cannot be tested without DNA. This CDR3 is 16 amino acids long. The CDR3 sequence: CASSSGTALAKNIQYF.

J is TRBJ1-5 and V is TRBV6-5. CDR3 size: 15 residues. The V gene's germline CDR1 is MNHEY and CDR2 SVGAGI. CDR3 sequence: CASSYKGLGNQPQHF.

The chain links TRBV20-1 to TRBJ1-2; absent DNA, TCRdb's TRBD1 call cannot be checked. Per germline, CDR1 DFQATT and CDR2 SNEGSKA (reference sequence). The CDR3 contains 14 residues. CDR3 sequence reads: CSAPGQVANYGYTF.

The genes are TRBV3-1 and TRBJ2-2; TCRdb picks TRBD1, but there is no DNA to check that call. Germline V CDR1 and CDR2: LGHDT, YNNKEL (reference sequence). The CDR3 extends over 13 amino acids. The CDR3: CASSRRGAGELFF.

The chain employs TRBV7-9 and TRBJ2-7; TCRdb's D call of TRBD2 is untestable without DNA. The CDR3 spans 14 residues. From germline, CDR1 is SEHNR and CDR2 FQNEAQ (reference sequence). CDR3 amino acids: CASSLLAGALEQYF.

V and J are TRBV6-5 and TRBJ1-4. This CDR3 has 13 residues. CDR1 and CDR2 (germline): MNHEY, SVGAGI. The CDR3 loop reads CASSKPTGGKLFF.

CDR3 in amino acids: CASSQAGGGYNVQFF. This chain links TRBV3-1 with TRBJ2-1; TCRdb proposes TRBD2, but this gene call is untestable without DNA. The CDR3 spans 15 residues. Germline-derived CDR1 and CDR2 are LGHDT and YNNKEL (reference sequence).

The chain employs TRBV5-6 and TRBJ2-1. Per the germline V gene, CDR1 is SGHDT and CDR2 is YYEEEE. The CDR3 has 16 residues. CDR3: CASSLLSSSSYNEQFF.

The gene calls are TRBV11-2 and TRBJ2-3; checking the TCRdb D call of TRBD1 is not possible without DNA. Germline loops: CDR1 SGHAT, CDR2 FQNNGV. This CDR3 region has 18 residues. CDR3: CASSLGGSRRAATDTQYF.

This sequence joins TRBV6-2 or TRBV6-3 and TRBJ2-3; without DNA, the TCRdb call of TRBD2 cannot be checked. The germline V gene encodes CDR1 MNHEY and CDR2 SVGEGT. The CDR3 totals 15 residues. The CDR3 loop reads CASRQGLLSGDTQYF.

This chain links TRBV5-1 with TRBJ1-6. CDR3 length equals 17 residues. Germline-derived CDR1 and CDR2 are SGHRS and YFSETQ. The CDR3 sequence: CASSLDNQLTENSPLHF.